These 9 T cell receptor beta chains came from one sample sequenced in a study of blood T cell repertoires in COVID-19. Assay: immunoSEQ multiplex PCR; the TCRdb copy retains only in-frame clones and omits some. Of some 270,000 clones in the sample, roughly 90% are singletons; the top ten hold about 0.8%. Input material: peripheral blood. These receptors were collected from a man aged 25 to 40 with acute or convalescent COVID-19.

This clone was picked up one time. This chain links TRBV27 with TRBJ2-7; 7 bases line up with TRBD2. This CDR3 contains 16 residues. J lost 2 bases, V lost 2 bases, and 9 bases had no gene match. Per germline, CDR1 MNHEY and CDR2 SMNVEV (reference sequence). The CDR3 bases are TGTGCCAGCAGTTTAAGCGGGGCTCAGACCCCCTACGAGCAGTACTTC. Its translation: CASSLSGAQTPYEQYF.

This chain links TRBV4-1 with TRBJ1-5, with D tentatively TRBD1 (6 bases). The CDR3 is 16 amino acids. V lost 0 bases and J lost 6, with 15 bases in between. Per the germline V gene, CDR1 is MGHRA and CDR2 is YSYEKL. CDR3 DNA: TGCGCCAGCAGCCAAGAATACAGGGCGGCGGTTCAGCCCCAGCATTTT. Protein sequence: CASSQEYRAAVQPQHF.

This chain uses TRBV5-5 with TRBJ1-1; TRBD1 aligns across 7 bases. V shed 7 bases, J shed 5 bases, and the junction held 5 bases outside the gene matches. The CDR3 totals 12 residues. CDR1 SGHKS and CDR2 YYEKEE come from the germline V gene (reference sequence). The CDR3 loop reads CASEGQRTEAFF. CDR3 nucleotide sequence: TGTGCCAGCGAGGGACAGAGGACTGAAGCTTTCTTT.

This clone turned up a few times. This chain uses TRBV6-4 with TRBJ1-2; TRBD1 matches 11 bases. Per germline, CDR1 MRHNA and CDR2 SNTAGT. The CDR3 extends over 15 amino acids. Trimming removed 8 bases from V and 5 bases from J; junction bases left unmatched: 10. Written as DNA, the CDR3 is TGTGCCAGCGCCGAAGGGACAGGGGGATTATATGGCTACACCTTC. Residues: CASAEGTGGLYGYTF.

The V gene is TRBV28, the J gene TRBJ1-6, with D maybe TRBD1 (5 bases). V dropped 6 bases and J dropped 14 bases, with 26 bases sitting between them. This CDR3 spans 16 amino acids. CDR1 is MDHEN, CDR2 SYDVKM, per germline. In nucleotides, the CDR3 is TGTGCCAGCAGCCTCCGGGGGACGTCGGGTTTCATCACCCTCCACTTT. This sequence encodes CASSLRGTSGFITLHF.

V and J are TRBV5-1 and TRBJ1-1; no definite D call. Looked up from germline, CDR1 is SGHRS and CDR2 is YFSETQ. The V end was cut by 5 bases, the J end by 0 bases, with 8 bases between. CDR3 length: 13 residues. In DNA form, the CDR3 reads TGCGCCAGCAGTAGCTCCTTGAACACTGAAGCTTTCTTT. As protein: CASSSSLNTEAFF.

The rearrangement uses TRBV4-1 and TRBJ2-1; TRBD2 matches 12 bases. The CDR3 consists of 18 residues. Germline CDR1 and CDR2: MGHRA and YSYEKL. The junction had 10 bases not matched to a gene; V was cut back by 0 bases and J by 7 bases. DNA of the CDR3: TGCGCCAGCAGCCAAGATTCTAGCGGGAGGGCCGGGGTTAATGAGCAGTTCTTC. Its translation: CASSQDSSGRAGVNEQFF.

The J gene is TRBJ1-5, the V gene TRBV6-5, with D perhaps matching TRBD1 (6 bases). The V gene's germline CDR1 is MNHEY and CDR2 SVGAGI. The CDR3 has 15 amino acids. The germline V and J ends were trimmed by 6 bases and 2 bases, with 14 bases remaining between them. In DNA form, the CDR3 reads TGTGCCAGCAGGATGGACAGATCTGGCAATCAGCCCCAGCATTTT. Protein sequence: CASRMDRSGNQPQHF.

The chain joins TRBV2 to TRBJ2-3; D unclear. Trimming removed 6 bases at V and 2 bases at J, with 3 bases between. Looked up from germline, CDR1 is SNHLY and CDR2 is FYNNEI. CDR3 length equals 11 residues. In DNA form, the CDR3 reads TGTGCCAGCAGGTACACAGATACGCAGTATTTT. It yields the protein CASRYTDTQYF.